This T cell receptor beta chain was obtained from a study of T cells after yellow fever vaccination. Turning to the study itself: Preparation of the low-cell-number fractions used SMART-Seq v4 Ultra Low Input. Overall study findings and caveats: The secondary response was weaker but peaked faster, day 5 versus 15.

CDR1 is SGHKS, CDR2 YYEKEE, per germline (reference sequence). V lost 4 bases and J lost 3, with 16 bases in between. This CDR3 spans 15 amino acids. Concerning this clonotype: Its antigen is as yet unknown.

Making TCR cDNA involved 5'RACE template switching, which added UMIs and a universal primer site. TCRdb recomputed calls from the 5' RACE reads with MiXCR, one row per CDR3 protein. The sample holds fewer than 450,000 distinct CDR3 sequences, 11% seen once. The sequence was collected from a man between 18 and 35 years old who received the YFV17D yellow fever vaccine. The chain is built from TRBV5-5 and TRBJ2-5; D remains unclear. Material: PBMCs, obtained on the day of the first yellow fever vaccination. CDR3 in amino acids: CASSPTPLKKETQYF. The CDR3 DNA is TGTGCCAGCAGCCCAACCCCCCTGAAGAAAGAGACCCAGTACTTC. Filled out from reference TRBV5-5 and TRBJ2-5, the complete variable domain reads DAGVTQSPTHLIKTRGQQVTLRCSPISGHKSVSWYQQVLGQGPQFIFQYYEKEERGRGNFPDRFSARQFPNYSSELNVNALLLGDSALYLCASSPTPLKKETQYFGPGTRLLVL.